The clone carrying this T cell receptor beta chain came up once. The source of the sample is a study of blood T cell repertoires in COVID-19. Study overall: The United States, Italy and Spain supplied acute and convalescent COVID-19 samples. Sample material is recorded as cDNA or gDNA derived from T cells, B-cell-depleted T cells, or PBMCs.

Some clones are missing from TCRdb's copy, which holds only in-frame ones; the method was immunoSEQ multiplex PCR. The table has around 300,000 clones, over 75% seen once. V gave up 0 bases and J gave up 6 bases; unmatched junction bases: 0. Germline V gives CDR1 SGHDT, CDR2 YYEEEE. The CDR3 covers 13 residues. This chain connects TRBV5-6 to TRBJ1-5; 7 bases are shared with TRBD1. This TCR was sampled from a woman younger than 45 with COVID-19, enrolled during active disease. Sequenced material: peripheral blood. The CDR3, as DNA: TGTGCCAGCAGCTTGGCAGGGGGTCAGCCCCAGCATTTT. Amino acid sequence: CASSLAGGQPQHF.